This passage covers 3 T cell receptor beta chains from one sample sequenced in a study of cytomegalovirus exposure and HLA in healthy donors. The study ran its PCR with 60 Vbeta and 13 Jbeta primers. Produced via immunoSEQ multiplex PCR; TCRdb's table is partial and in-frame only. Here the sample spans 130,000 to 150,000 clones, about 85% being singletons. Sequenced sample: PBMCs. These receptors were collected from a female donor in good health and CMV-seronegative.

Comments on this clone: An end of the junction does not agree with germline; a read error may underlie this. The chain couples TRBV7-7 to TRBJ2-5; maybe TRBD2 (6 bases). CDR1 SSHAT and CDR2 FNYEAQ come from the germline V gene (reference sequence). CDR3 length: 14 amino acids. Written as DNA, the CDR3 is TGTGCTAGCAGCTTAGAGGAGGGGTCAGGGACCCAGTACTTC. Its protein product is CASSLEEGSGTQYF.

In this sample, this clone turned up once. This rearrangement joins TRBV7-9 to TRBJ1-2; no definite D call. V was trimmed by 3 bases and J by 13 bases, leaving 15 bases between them. The CDR3 totals 12 residues. Germline V gene sequence: CDR1 SEHNR, CDR2 FQNEAQ (reference sequence). The CDR3 reads CASSFGNPQITF. The CDR3 DNA reads TGTGCCAGCAGCTTTGGCAATCCCCAGATCACCTTC.

This clone was seen more than once but under ten times. The J gene is TRBJ2-7, the V gene TRBV7-9, with D maybe TRBD2 (7 bases). From germline, CDR1 is SEHNR and CDR2 FQNEAQ (reference sequence). The V end was cut by 10 bases, the J end by 7 bases, with 11 bases between. The CDR3 consists of 10 residues. CDR3 in DNA: TGTGCCACCGGGGGGCAAGAGCAGTACTTC. This sequence encodes CATGGQEQYF.